This is a list of T cell receptor beta chains from one sample in a study of Tregs in tolerant kidney transplant recipients. This table comes from immunoSEQ multiplex PCR, and its TCRdb copy is limited to in-frame clones, with some not included. The profile shows some 250,000 clones, 80% to 85% of them singletons. The sample taken for sequencing was CD4+ T cells from blood. These receptors were collected from a human donor in good health. Each CDR3 is given without its conserved first and last residue. Not all rows give a size; the values are once, few, many and, for expanded clones, a class.

clone_size: NA
j_call: TRBJ2-3
v_call: TRBV27
cdr3_length: 13
cdr3_aa: ASSHRDLNTDTQY

clone_size: NA
j_call: TRBJ2-3
v_call: TRBV7-2
cdr3_length: 13
cdr3_aa: ASSLVHASTDTQY

clone_size: NA
j_call: TRBJ2-7
v_call: TRBV30
cdr3_length: 13
cdr3_aa: AWTPGGTKEYEQY

clone_size: NA
j_call: TRBJ1-1
v_call: TRBV11-2
cdr3_length: 12
cdr3_aa: ASSVRGGNTEAF

clone_size: NA
j_call: TRBJ1-1
v_call: TRBV25-1
cdr3_length: 13
cdr3_aa: ASSEPGTSGTEAF

clone_size: NA
j_call: TRBJ2-1
v_call: TRBV7-9
cdr3_length: 15
cdr3_aa: ASSLESFSGSVNEQF

clone_size: NA
j_call: TRBJ1-2
v_call: TRBV18
cdr3_length: 12
cdr3_aa: ASTAQGENYGYT

clone_size: NA
j_call: TRBJ1-6
v_call: TRBV4-1
cdr3_length: 17
cdr3_aa: ASSPPPGSSSSYNSPLH

clone_size: NA
j_call: TRBJ2-7
v_call: TRBV5-6
cdr3_length: 12
cdr3_aa: ASSPGLELYEQY

clone_size: NA
j_call: TRBJ2-7
v_call: TRBV30
cdr3_length: 9
cdr3_aa: AWSVAGEQY

clone_size: NA
j_call: TRBJ2-7
v_call: TRBV5-1
cdr3_length: 11
cdr3_aa: ASSLEGAYEQY

clone_size: NA
j_call: NA
v_call: TRBV2
cdr3_length: 13
cdr3_aa: ASSLRDRASYEQY

clone_size: NA
j_call: TRBJ1-1
v_call: TRBV5-5
cdr3_length: 12
cdr3_aa: ASSSLWRNTEAF

clone_size: NA
j_call: TRBJ2-7
v_call: TRBV2
cdr3_length: 12
cdr3_aa: ASNRLAGGNEQY

clone_size: NA
j_call: TRBJ1-2
v_call: TRBV11-3
cdr3_length: 10
cdr3_aa: ASSPRPDTYT

clone_size: NA
j_call: TRBJ2-3
v_call: TRBV25-1
cdr3_length: 15
cdr3_aa: ASSSLAGEGSTDTQY

clone_size: NA
j_call: TRBJ2-7
v_call: TRBV1
cdr3_length: 13
cdr3_aa: TSSHLWRDPYEQY

clone_size: once
j_call: TRBJ1-5
v_call: TRBV12-5
cdr3_length: 13
cdr3_aa: ASGLGQVENQPQH

clone_size: NA
j_call: TRBJ2-1
v_call: TRBV6-1
cdr3_length: 14
cdr3_aa: ASSVLVISSYNEQF

clone_size: NA
j_call: TRBJ1-4
v_call: TRBV21-1
cdr3_length: 13
cdr3_aa: ASSTWTGVNEKLF

clone_size: NA
j_call: TRBJ2-2
v_call: TRBV10-2
cdr3_length: 18
cdr3_aa: ASRIVLPGQSVSGGGELF

clone_size: NA
j_call: TRBJ1-6
v_call: TRBV5-5
cdr3_length: 9
cdr3_aa: ASSSYRVLH

clone_size: NA
j_call: TRBJ1-1
v_call: TRBV7-9
cdr3_length: 13
cdr3_aa: ASSLAWQGDTEAF

clone_size: NA
j_call: TRBJ2-7
v_call: TRBV6-4
cdr3_length: 10
cdr3_aa: ASSDRAGEQY

clone_size: once
j_call: TRBJ1-2
v_call: TRBV7-2
cdr3_length: 12
cdr3_aa: ASTYTRQNYGYT

clone_size: once
j_call: TRBJ2-7
v_call: TRBV6-5
cdr3_length: 11
cdr3_aa: ASSPGRTYEQY

clone_size: NA
j_call: TRBJ1-2
v_call: TRBV25-1
cdr3_length: 14
cdr3_aa: ASAGGGLIQGYGYT

clone_size: NA
j_call: TRBJ1-5
v_call: TRBV19
cdr3_length: 13
cdr3_aa: ASSIVGLVYQPQH

clone_size: NA
j_call: TRBJ2-3
v_call: TRBV11-2
cdr3_length: 15
cdr3_aa: ASSLDGLDGGWDTQY

clone_size: NA
j_call: TRBJ2-3
v_call: TRBV5-1
cdr3_length: 17
cdr3_aa: ASSLVGLAPGSNWDTQY

clone_size: NA
j_call: TRBJ1-2
v_call: TRBV30
cdr3_length: 10
cdr3_aa: AWSGQGFGYT

clone_size: NA
j_call: TRBJ2-7
v_call: TRBV2
cdr3_length: 14
cdr3_aa: ASSEGLAGARYEQY

clone_size: NA
j_call: TRBJ2-7
v_call: TRBV11-1
cdr3_length: 15
cdr3_aa: ASSLGGLTSGAYEQY

clone_size: NA
j_call: TRBJ2-7
v_call: TRBV5-4
cdr3_length: 12
cdr3_aa: ASSLAGVANEQY

clone_size: few
j_call: TRBJ2-7
v_call: TRBV27
cdr3_length: 11
cdr3_aa: ASSSTDRFEQY

clone_size: NA
j_call: TRBJ2-6
v_call: TRBV6-1
cdr3_length: 11
cdr3_aa: ASSFDGRNVLT

clone_size: NA
j_call: TRBJ2-7
v_call: TRBV6-5
cdr3_length: 10
cdr3_aa: ATGLSSYEQY

clone_size: NA
j_call: TRBJ1-1
v_call: TRBV9
cdr3_length: 13
cdr3_aa: ASTPWWGTDTEAF

clone_size: NA
j_call: TRBJ1-2
v_call: TRBV10-3
cdr3_length: 11
cdr3_aa: AISEAQPYGYT

clone_size: NA
j_call: TRBJ2-7
v_call: TRBV9
cdr3_length: 13
cdr3_aa: ASSVGQDSSYEQY

clone_size: NA
j_call: TRBJ1-4
v_call: TRBV6-5
cdr3_length: 13
cdr3_aa: ASSADRARNEKLF

clone_size: NA
j_call: NA
v_call: TRBV5-1
cdr3_length: 14
cdr3_aa: ASSLAATGGFYEQY

clone_size: NA
j_call: TRBJ2-1
v_call: TRBV9
cdr3_length: 13
cdr3_aa: ASSLPGPQGNEQF